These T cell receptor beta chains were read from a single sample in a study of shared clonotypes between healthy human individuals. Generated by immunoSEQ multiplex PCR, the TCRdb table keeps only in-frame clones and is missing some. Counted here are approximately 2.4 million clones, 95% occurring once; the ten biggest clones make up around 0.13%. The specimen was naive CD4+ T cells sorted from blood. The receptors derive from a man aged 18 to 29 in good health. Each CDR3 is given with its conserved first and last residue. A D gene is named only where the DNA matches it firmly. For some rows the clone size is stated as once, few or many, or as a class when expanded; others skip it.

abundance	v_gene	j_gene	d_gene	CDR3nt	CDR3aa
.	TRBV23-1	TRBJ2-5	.	TGCGCCAGCAGTCAATCGGGACCCCGCACTGGGACCCAGTACTTC	CASSQSGPRTGTQYF
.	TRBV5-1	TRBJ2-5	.	TGCGCCAGCAGTTCAGACACAGGGAGAGAGACCCAGTACTTC	CASSSDTGRETQYF
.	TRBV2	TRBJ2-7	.	TGTGCCAGCAGTGAAGACCTGTACGAGCAGTACTTC	CASSEDLYEQYF
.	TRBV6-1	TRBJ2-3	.	TGTGCCAGCAGTGAACAAGGAACCCCAGACAGAACGCAGTATTTT	CASSEQGTPDRTQYF
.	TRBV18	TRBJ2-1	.	TGTGCCAGCTCACCACCGCCTAGAACCTCCTACAATGAGCAGTTCTTC	CASSPPPRTSYNEQFF
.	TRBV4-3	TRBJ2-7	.	TGCGCCAGCAGCCGAGAAGACCGAGGCTCCTACGAGCAGTACTTC	CASSREDRGSYEQYF
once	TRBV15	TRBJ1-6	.	TGTGCCACCAGCAGGGGGCGAAATTCACCCCTCCACTTT	CATSRGRNSPLHF
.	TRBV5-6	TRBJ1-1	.	TGTGCCAGCAGCAGGGGTTGGGGCACTGAAGCTTTCTTT	CASSRGWGTEAFF
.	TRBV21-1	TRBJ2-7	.	TGTGCCAGCAGGAGGAGAGGCATTTACGAGCAGTACTTC	CASRRRGIYEQYF
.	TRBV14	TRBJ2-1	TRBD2	TGTGCCAGCAGCAGAGGGACTAGCGGGACCTTCTCCTACAATGAGCAGTTCTTC	CASSRGTSGTFSYNEQFF
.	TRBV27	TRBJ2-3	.	TGTGCCAGCAGTTTAACGCCCCTTCAGCAGTATTTT	CASSLTPLQQYF
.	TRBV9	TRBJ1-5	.	TGTGCCAGCAGCGGTGCGGGCCTCAGCAATCAGCCCCAGCATTTT	CASSGAGLSNQPQHF
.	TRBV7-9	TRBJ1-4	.	TGTGCCAGCAGCCCAAATACCGAAGAAAAACTGTTTTTT	CASSPNTEEKLFF
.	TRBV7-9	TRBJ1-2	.	TGTGCCAGCAGCTTAGCGGGTCAGGAAAACTATGGCTACACCTTC	CASSLAGQENYGYTF
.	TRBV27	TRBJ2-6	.	TGTGCCAGCAGTCCCGCCTGGGCCAACGTCCTGACTTTC	CASSPAWANVLTF
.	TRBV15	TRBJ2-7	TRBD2	TGTGCCACCAGCAGAGATGGGGGACTAACCCCGGGAGAGCAGTACTTC	CATSRDGGLTPGEQYF
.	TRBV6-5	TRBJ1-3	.	TGTGCCAGCAGGCCAAGCTCTGGAAACACCATATATTTT	CASRPSSGNTIYF
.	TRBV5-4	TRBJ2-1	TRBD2	TGTGCCAGCAGCTTGGAGGGACTAGATGGCGATGAGCAGTTCTTC	CASSLEGLDGDEQFF
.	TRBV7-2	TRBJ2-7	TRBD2	TGTGCCAGCAGCTTAGAGGTAGCGGGAGGCTACGAGCAGTACTTC	CASSLEVAGGYEQYF
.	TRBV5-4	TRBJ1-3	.	TGTGCCAGCAGGTCGGGGTTGGCTACGGGAGGAAACACCATATATTTT	CASRSGLATGGNTIYF
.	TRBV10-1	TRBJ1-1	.	TGCGCCAGGGCCGGCGGGGAGGGCACTGAAGCTTTCTTT	CARAGGEGTEAFF
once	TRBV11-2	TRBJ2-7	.	TGTGCCAGCAGCCCGCACTTCGATTCAGTCTACGAGCAGTACTTC	CASSPHFDSVYEQYF
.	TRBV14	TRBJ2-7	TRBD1	TGTGCCAGCAGCCAGGCGGGGACAGGGGCGAACGAGCAGTACTTC	CASSQAGTGANEQYF
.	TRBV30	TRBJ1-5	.	TGTGCCTGGAGTATCCCCGGGACGGGCAATCAGCCCCAGCATTTT	CAWSIPGTGNQPQHF
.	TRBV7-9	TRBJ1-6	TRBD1	TGTGCCAGCAGCTGGGGGACAGGAGGTAATTCACCCCTCCACTTT	CASSWGTGGNSPLHF
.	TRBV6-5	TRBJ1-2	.	TGTGCCAGCAGTTACTCAGGGGAGCCCTATGGCTACACCTTC	CASSYSGEPYGYTF
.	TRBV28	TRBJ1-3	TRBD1	TGTGCCAGCAGTGGACAGGCCCTCTCTGGAAACACCATATATTTT	CASSGQALSGNTIYF
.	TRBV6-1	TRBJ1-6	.	TGTGCCAGCAGTGAAATGGGGGGCGCGTTGTCACCCCTCCACTTT	CASSEMGGALSPLHF
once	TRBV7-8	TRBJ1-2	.	TGTGCCAGCAGCTTAACTCCAGGGGCTGGCTACACCTTC	CASSLTPGAGYTF
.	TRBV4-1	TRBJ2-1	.	TGCGCCAGCAGCCAGCAATTGGGGGGCTCCTACAATGAGCAGTTCTTC	CASSQQLGGSYNEQFF
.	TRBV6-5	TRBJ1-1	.	TGTGCCAGCATGAGGGGCGCTGAAGCTTTCTTT	CASMRGAEAFF
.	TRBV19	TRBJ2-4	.	TGTGCCAGTAGTGCCCTTGGGGGGCAGTACTTC	CASSALGGQYF
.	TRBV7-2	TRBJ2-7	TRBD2	TGTGCCAGCAGCTTCTCGGGGGGACCAACCTACGAGCAGTACTTC	CASSFSGGPTYEQYF
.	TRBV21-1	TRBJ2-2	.	TGTGCCAGCACAGAAGCGGGGGGCGAGAACACCGGGGAGCTGTTTTTT	CASTEAGGENTGELFF
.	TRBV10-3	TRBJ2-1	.	TGTGCCATCAGTGACGGGGGAAGGACTAACTATGAGCAGTTCTTC	CAISDGGRTNYEQFF
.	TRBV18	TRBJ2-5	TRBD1	TGTGCCAGCTCACTCGGGACAGGGCGGCAAGAGACCCAGTACTTC	CASSLGTGRQETQYF
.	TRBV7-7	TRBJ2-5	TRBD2	TGTGCTAGCGGAATCAGCGGGGACCCCCAAGAGACCCAGTACTTC	CASGISGDPQETQYF
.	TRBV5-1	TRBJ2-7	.	TGCGCCAGCAGCTTGGTACCCGGGTATGATGCCGAGCAGTACTTC	CASSLVPGYDAEQYF
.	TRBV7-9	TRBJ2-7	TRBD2	TGTGCCAGCAGCTTAGCGGGAGGGCCCGTCGAGCAGTACTTC	CASSLAGGPVEQYF
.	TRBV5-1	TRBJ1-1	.	TGCGCCAGCAGACCCGGACCCACGAACACTGAAGCTTTCTTT	CASRPGPTNTEAFF
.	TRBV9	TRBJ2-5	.	TGTGCCAGCAGCGTATGGGGGAGAGTGTGGGAGACCCAGTACTTC	CASSVWGRVWETQYF
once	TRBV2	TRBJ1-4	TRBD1	TGTGCCAGCGGCCCCATGACAGGGGGTGAAAAACTGTTTTTT	CASGPMTGGEKLFF
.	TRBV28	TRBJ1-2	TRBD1	TGTGCCAGCAGTCCCTTATCCCTGGGACAGACCTATGGCTACACCTTC	CASSPLSLGQTYGYTF
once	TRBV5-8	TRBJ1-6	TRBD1	TGTGCCAGCAGCTCGCCGGACAGGAATTCACCCCTCCACTTT	CASSSPDRNSPLHF
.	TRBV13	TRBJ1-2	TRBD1	TGTGCCAGCAGCTTTCGGACAGGGGTTGTTGACTATGGCTACACCTTC	CASSFRTGVVDYGYTF
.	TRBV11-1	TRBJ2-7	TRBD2	TGTGCCAGCAGCCCGGGACTAGCGGGCGAGCAGTACTTC	CASSPGLAGEQYF
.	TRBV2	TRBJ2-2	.	TGTGCCAGCAGTTTAGCCAGCACCGGGGAGCTGTTTTTT	CASSLASTGELFF
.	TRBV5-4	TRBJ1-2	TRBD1	TGTGCCAGCAGCTACCGGGACAGGGGAAACTATGGCTACACCTTC	CASSYRDRGNYGYTF
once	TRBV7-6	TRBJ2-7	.	TGTGCCAGCAGCTTAGCGCTGGGTGCGACCTACGAGCAGTACTTC	CASSLALGATYEQYF
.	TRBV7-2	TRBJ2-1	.	TGTGCCAGCAGCCCCGGAACAATTCTCTACAATGAGCAGTTCTTC	CASSPGTILYNEQFF